The clone carrying this T cell receptor (beta chain) was observed at least ten times. Its cognate antigen is unknown. This record comes from a study of tumor-infiltrating lymphocytes in primary liver carcinoma. Findings and caveats of the study: Tumor specimens were characterized by a significantly higher top-250-clone fraction than blood (p = 0.039).

Germline V CDR1 and CDR2: SGHNT, YENEEA. The CDR3 length is 16 residues. V lost 2 bases and J lost 4, with 14 bases in between. A constant-region primer served to make TCR beta cDNA from about 0.45 ug total RNA. ARM-PCR was slightly modified, and three nested multiplex PCR rounds with it gave rise to the TCR beta libraries. PCR rounds one and two used TRBV1-TRBV30 forward primers with a C-beta reverse primer for about 9 cycles each. TCRdb itself ran the multiplex PCR reads through MiXCR, one entry per CDR3 protein. This table holds about 300,000 distinct CDR3 sequences, 50% to 70% found once. Blood RNA was derived from unsorted whole blood, and germline DNA was extracted too. None of the patients had received treatment, and all had chronic HBV infection.

The receptor's source is a man between 35 and 55 years old with primary liver carcinoma and hepatitis B virus infection. Sequencing was done on a sample of peripheral blood. This chain joins TRBV11-3 and TRBJ2-2; perhaps TRBD1 as D (6 bases). The CDR3 sequence: CASSLRGTRGTGELFF. DNA of the CDR3: TGTGCCAGCAGCTTAAGGGGTACCAGGGGCACCGGGGAGCTGTTTTTT.